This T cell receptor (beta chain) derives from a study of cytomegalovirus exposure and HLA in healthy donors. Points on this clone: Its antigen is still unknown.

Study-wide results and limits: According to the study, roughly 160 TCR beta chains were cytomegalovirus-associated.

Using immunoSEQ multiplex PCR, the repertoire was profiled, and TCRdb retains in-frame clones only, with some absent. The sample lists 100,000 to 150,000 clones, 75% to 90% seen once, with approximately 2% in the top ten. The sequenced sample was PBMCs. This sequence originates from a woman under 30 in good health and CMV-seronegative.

The CDR3 loop reads CASSHRDYPYEQYF. DNA for the CDR3: TGTGCCAGCAGCCACCGGGACTACCCGTACGAGCAGTACTTC. The J gene is TRBJ2-7, the V gene TRBV5-6, with 7 bases identical to TRBD2. The CDR3 length is 14 residues. Germline V gives CDR1 SGHDT, CDR2 YYEEEE. J lost 4 bases, V lost 4 bases, and 8 bases had no gene match.